This TCR beta chain was recovered during a study of blood T cell repertoires in COVID-19. The wider study: COVID-19 samples from acute and convalescent phases originated in the United States, Italy and Spain. PBMCs, B-cell-depleted T cells, or T cells provided the cDNA or gDNA that made up the material.

All enrollees were roughly 18 to 100 years old and from roughly 22 US areas. The CDR3 loop spans 18 amino acids. CDR1 and CDR2 (germline): SGHRS, YFSETQ. V lost 0 bases to trimming and J lost 0 bases; unmatched junction nucleotides: 9. As concerns this clone: A much larger clone differs by one base, so this may be a read error. Within the sample, other DNA sequences also encode this same CDR3.

Original processing methods: Amplified reference gene primers provided the basis for estimating nucleated cell counts. Assay: immunoSEQ multiplex PCR; the TCRdb copy retains only in-frame clones and omits some. V, J and clone size are those of that table, while D and trimming were read from the DNA. The sample records hundreds of thousands of clones, around 84% being singletons. The source material was PBMCs or T cells enriched from blood (not recorded which). The chain combines TRBV5-1 with TRBJ2-3; 8 positions match TRBD2. The TCR sequence derives from a woman aged 40-49 years with acute COVID-19. In DNA form, the CDR3 reads TGCGCCAGCAGCTTGGGGGGGCGGGGGGCCAGGAGCACAGATACGCAGTATTTT. This encodes CASSLGGRGARSTDTQYF.